This TCR beta chain was observed in a study of blood T cell repertoires in COVID-19 (dated by TCRdb to the early 2020s). Study-level background: The collaborator samples originated in the United States, Italy and Spain and spanned the acute and convalescent phases of COVID-19. The material from the prospective study consisted of cDNA or gDNA derived from T cells, B-cell-depleted T cells, or PBMCs. Deeply sampled blood TCRbeta repertoires from subjects exposed to, actively infected with, or recovered from COVID-19 were included in the dataset. A freely available public database, intended as a resource for researchers studying the immune response to SARS-CoV-2, is where the repertoires were released. The samples were drawn from the first 160 participants of the ongoing ImmuneRACE study and from under 1,500 subjects provided by 6 global collaborators. A de-identified subject ID, COVID-19 status, age in years and sex were almost always included in the sample metadata. HLA class I and class II types, where available, came from metadata supplied by the sample provider rather than from assay-based typing. What the study reported, not specific to this receptor: How much clinical and demographic metadata was included differed by source and by participant, and the metadata was provided uncurated.

Collaborating institutions collected whole blood in K2EDTA tubes following their own protocols. For TCRbeta analysis, collaborators shipped samples in one of three forms: frozen whole blood, isolated PBMCs, or DNA extracted from either of those sample types. Comments on this clone: Its recognized antigen is unknown. A single base is all that separates this from a far larger clone, so a read error is likely.

The immunoSEQ Assay, a bias-controlled multiplex PCR, was used to amplify TCRbeta CDR3 regions from genomic DNA. The original pipeline was this. The number of nucleated cells in each sample was estimated by amplification of reference gene primers within the assay. Sequence reads were collapsed and filtered to measure the absolute abundance of every unique TCRbeta CDR3 rearrangement. For each sample, productive Simpson clonality was calculated by taking the square root of Simpson's diversity index across productive rearrangements. TCRdb retrieved this table from immuneACCESS and kept in-frame rearrangements only. Not all clones are present; in checked studies, unresolved V genes account for under half, and no reason is known for the remainder. The D gene and trimming were derived from the DNA, and the V and J assignments and clone size from that table. The table for this sample lists around 30,000 clones; around 86% of them were counted only once. The ten largest clones represent more than 13% of the sample.

In the germline V gene, CDR1 corresponds to LGHNA and CDR2 to YSLEER. From the cysteine up to the phenylalanine, the CDR3 has a length of 17 residues. Only the CDR3 DNA is retained, 51 bases long and in frame from the first base. This TCR was sampled from a man in his sixties with active COVID-19. Specimen: peripheral blood. The sequence is built from TRBV4-3 and TRBJ1-3; a tentative D call is TRBD1 (6 bases match). The DNA sequence is TGCCCCAGCAGCCAGCGATGGGGGGGGCGACCTGGAAACACCATATATTTT. Its translation reads: CPSSQRWGGRPGNTIYF.